This record concerns one TCR beta chain sequence. The CDR3 has 14 amino acids. Trimming took 6 bases from V and 0 from J, leaving 11 bases between them. The germline V gene encodes CDR1 MDHEN and CDR2 SYDVKM. This entry comes from a study of blood T cell repertoires in COVID-19. Background on the study: Acute and convalescent COVID-19 samples came from the United States, Italy and Spain. T cells, B-cell-depleted T cells, or PBMCs supplied cDNA or gDNA.

As processed by the authors: Using reference gene primer amplification, nucleated cell counts were estimated. Clones were read by immunoSEQ multiplex PCR, and TCRdb kept only the in-frame ones, dropping some. Clone size and V and J calls were adopted from that table, with D and trimming inferred from the DNA. This table holds approximately 210,000 clones, 75% to 90% found once. This sequence joins TRBV28 and TRBJ1-1; D is uncertain. The receptor comes from a human donor in a cohort sampled during active COVID-19. Material: peripheral blood. CDR3 bases: TGTGCCAGCAGGCTCCTTCTATTGAACACTGAAGCTTTCTTT. Translating gives CASRLLLLNTEAFF.